The rows below give T cell receptor beta chains drawn from one sample of a study of blood T cell repertoires in COVID-19. Clones were sequenced by immunoSEQ multiplex PCR, and TCRdb holds only the in-frame ones, with some missing. The data show about 160,000 clones, approximately 93% seen once. Material: peripheral blood. All receptors derive from a woman aged 60-75 years with COVID-19, enrolled during active disease. The CDR3 runs from the conserved cysteine through the conserved F or W. The order of the fields is V gene, CDR3 protein.

TRBV3-1/TRBV3-2	CASSQVWRESGYTF
TRBV19	CASSIHHGRNQPQHF
TRBV2	CASRSRSGERTFF
TRBV6-5	CASSRTGGNEKLFF
TRBV6-2/TRBV6-3	CASSYARWGGEDTQYF
TRBV6-5	CASSYFGTGVNYGYTF
TRBV19	CASSFADQPQHF
TRBV15	CATSRRGRDEKLFF
TRBV19	CASSISGTGYGYTF
TRBV3-1/TRBV3-2	CASSLRDRESPLHF
TRBV11-2	CASSPSGGAHEQFF
TRBV7-6	CASSLNRGPEVGEKLFF
TRBV11-3	CASSLRDRGLEYF
TRBV14	CASSHPGQGVYGYTF